The 6 T cell receptor beta chains reported below all come from one sample, sequenced in a study of cytomegalovirus exposure and HLA in healthy donors. Some clones are missing from TCRdb's copy, which holds only in-frame ones; the method was immunoSEQ multiplex PCR. This table holds 150,000 to 200,000 clones, about 96% found once. Input material: PBMCs. Receptor source: a woman aged 18-35 years in good health and CMV-seronegative.

The rearrangement links TRBV5-1 to TRBJ1-5, with 9 bases aligning to TRBD1. The V gene's germline CDR1 is SGHRS and CDR2 YFSETQ. V shed 0 bases and J 4 bases; nucleotides not matched to a gene: 5. The CDR3 totals 16 residues. For the CDR3, the DNA is TGCGCCAGCAGCTTGGGAGGAGGACAGGGGAATCAGCCCCAGCATTTT. Translating it yields CASSLGGGQGNQPQHF.

The rearrangement links TRBV10-1 to TRBJ2-2; maybe TRBD2 (6 bases). Germline values: CDR1 WNHNN, CDR2 SYGVQD (reference sequence). V lost 4 bases to trimming and J lost 4 bases, with 10 bases between them. There are 14 residues in the CDR3. The CDR3 region has the DNA TGCGCCAGCAGTGGGGGGGAGGCCACCGGGGAGCTGTTTTTT. It specifies CASSGGEATGELFF.

This chain links TRBV25-1 with TRBJ2-7; perhaps TRBD2 as D (5 bases). The CDR3 contains 16 residues. Trimming removed 1 base at V and 2 bases at J, with 15 bases between. Germline values: CDR1 MGHDK, CDR2 SYGVNS. CDR3 protein: CASSEFSGSATYEQYF. DNA for the CDR3: TGTGCCAGCAGTGAATTTTCGGGGTCCGCAACCTACGAGCAGTACTTC.

The count of this clone is one. The CDR3 protein is CASSLGRAGALPRDTQYF. The DNA for the CDR3 is TGTGCCAGCAGCTTGGGTCGAGCGGGGGCCCTTCCTCGGGATACGCAGTATTTT. The V gene is TRBV5-4, the J gene TRBJ2-3, with 8 bases fitting TRBD2. The CDR3 is 18 amino acids. The V and J ends lost 0 bases and 6 bases, in that order; junction bases with no gene match: 15. Per the germline V gene, CDR1 is SGHNT and CDR2 is YYREEE (reference sequence). The full variable domain, with the rest looked up from reference TRBV5-4 and TRBJ2-3, is ETGVTQSPTHLIKTRGQQVTLRCSSQSGHNTVSWYQQALGQGPQFIFQYYREEENGRGNFPPRFSGLQFPNYSSELNVNALELDDSALYLCASSLGRAGALPRDTQYFGPGTRLTVL.

This chain uses TRBV5-1 with TRBJ2-1, with 13 bases aligning to TRBD2. Trimming at V came to 3 bases and at J to 3 bases, leaving 18 bases not matched to a gene. The CDR3 is made up of 21 amino acids. Germline assignment: CDR1 SGHRS and CDR2 YFSETQ. This CDR3 reads CASSYKTSGGFRNVDYNEQFF. The CDR3 DNA reads as TGCGCCAGCAGCTACAAGACTAGCGGGGGGTTTCGGAACGTTGACTACAATGAGCAGTTCTTC. Full variable domain (remainder filled in from reference TRBV5-1 and TRBJ2-1): KAGVTQTPRYLIKTRGQQVTLSCSPISGHRSVSWYQQTPGQGLQFLFEYFSETQRNKGNFPGRFSGRQFSNSRSEMNVSTLELGDSALYLCASSYKTSGGFRNVDYNEQFFGPGTRLTVL.

J is TRBJ1-1 and V is TRBV18; weak D call: TRBD1 (6 bases). CDR3 length: 14 amino acids. Germline lookup yields CDR1 KGHSH and CDR2 LQKENI. Trimming left V 3 bases short and J 1 base short, with 9 bases between. The CDR3 DNA reads TGTGCCAGCTCACCGGGACAATCGAACACTGAAGCTTTCTTT. Amino acid sequence: CASSPGQSNTEAFF.